The 15 T cell receptor beta chains presented below share a single source sample, sequenced in a study of blood T cell repertoires in COVID-19. TCRdb keeps only in-frame clones here, not all; method: immunoSEQ multiplex PCR. Among approximately 70,000 clones listed, approximately 90% were seen once. The sample was peripheral blood. The receptors originated from a woman in her sixties with acute or convalescent COVID-19.

The rearrangement links TRBV7-9 to TRBJ2-3, with 9 bases fitting TRBD2. CDR3 length equals 16 residues. V lost 1 base, J lost 2 bases, and 4 bases stayed unmatched. Looked up from germline, CDR1 is SEHNR and CDR2 is FQNEAQ (reference sequence). The DNA for the CDR3 is TGTGCCAGCAGCTTAGATGGCGGGAGGGCCACAGATACGCAGTATTTT. It codes for CASSLDGGRATDTQYF. Full variable domain (outside the CDR3, taken from reference TRBV7-9 and TRBJ2-3): DTGVSQNPRHKITKRGQNVTFRCDPISEHNRLYWYRQTLGQGPEFLTYFQNEAQLEKSRLLSDRFSAERPKGSFSTLEIQRTEQGDSAMYLCASSLDGGRATDTQYFGPGTRLTVL.

The CDR3 reads CASRASETGNTEAFF. Here the CDR3 DNA reads TGTGCCAGCCGCGCAAGCGAGACAGGGAACACTGAAGCTTTCTTT. The genes are TRBV7-9 and TRBJ1-1; D perhaps matches TRBD1 (6 bases). V lost 8 bases and J 1 base, leaving 17 bases between the germline ends. There are 15 residues in the CDR3. Germline CDR1 is SEHNR and CDR2 is FQNEAQ (reference sequence).

This chain joins TRBV6-2 or TRBV6-3 and TRBJ1-5; D uncertain. Germline V lookup: CDR1 MNHEY, CDR2 SVGEGT. The CDR3 loop spans 17 amino acids. V was shortened by 0 bases and J by 4 bases, with 16 bases between the two germline ends. In DNA form, the CDR3 reads TGTGCCAGCAGTTACTCGAGCCATGGTGCCCGGAATCAGCCCCAGCATTTT. Translated, it gives CASSYSSHGARNQPQHF.

This chain uses TRBV3-1 (or the pseudogene TRBV3-2) with TRBJ2-2, with D tentatively TRBD1 (5 bases). The CDR3 spans 17 residues. V was trimmed by 1 base and J by 4 bases, leaving 16 bases between them. Germline loops: CDR1 LGHDT, CDR2 YNNKEL (reference sequence). The CDR3 protein is CASSQGRRGSGTGELFF. Here the CDR3 DNA reads TGTGCCAGCAGCCAAGGGCGTAGGGGATCGGGCACCGGGGAGCTGTTTTTT.

The chain joins TRBV11-2 to TRBJ1-3, with a possible D match to TRBD1 (5 bases). CDR3 length: 15 residues. Per germline, CDR1 SGHAT and CDR2 FQNNGV. V was shortened by 5 bases and J by 0 bases, with 11 bases between the two germline ends. DNA for the CDR3: TGTGCCAGCAGCGTTCAGACAGTCTCTGGAAACACCATATATTTT. Translating it yields CASSVQTVSGNTIYF.

CDR3 sequence (DNA): TGCGCCAGCAGCTTGGTCTCTTCGGGGGGCACTGAAGCTTTCTTT. Translating gives CASSLVSSGGTEAFF. The chain has TRBV5-1 and TRBJ1-1; maybe TRBD1 (5 bases). This CDR3 contains 15 residues. Trimming cost V 0 bases and J 4 bases, with 13 bases left between them. Germline lookup yields CDR1 SGHRS and CDR2 YFSETQ. The full variable domain, its missing parts supplied by reference TRBV5-1 and TRBJ1-1, is KAGVTQTPRYLIKTRGQQVTLSCSPISGHRSVSWYQQTPGQGLQFLFEYFSETQRNKGNFPGRFSGRQFSNSRSEMNVSTLELGDSALYLCASSLVSSGGTEAFFGQGTRLTVV.

The gene calls are TRBV5-6 and TRBJ1-3; D is unclear. CDR3 length equals 17 residues. V lost 4 bases to trimming and J lost 0 bases, with 17 bases between them. Germline CDR1 is SGHDT and CDR2 is YYEEEE. CDR3 sequence (DNA): TGTGCCAGCAGCGGTAAGCCCGGGGATTACTCTGGAAACACCATATATTTT. Its protein product is CASSGKPGDYSGNTIYF.

The CDR3 nucleotides are TGTGCCAGCAGTGAATGGTGGGCGGGGCATTCACCCCTCCACTTT. Protein sequence: CASSEWWAGHSPLHF. The genes are TRBV6-1 and TRBJ1-6; perhaps TRBD1 as D (5 bases). Trimming took 2 bases from V and 8 from J, leaving 13 bases between them. The CDR3 consists of 15 residues. The germline V gene encodes CDR1 MNHNS and CDR2 SASEGT.

The V gene is TRBV2, the J gene TRBJ1-2, with 8 bases aligning to TRBD1. The CDR3 is 14 amino acids. Trimming took 4 bases from V and 2 from J; bases not matched to a gene: 3. Germline CDR1 SNHLY, CDR2 FYNNEI. The CDR3: CASSAGQGNYGYTF. The CDR3 region has the DNA TGTGCCAGCAGTGCAGGACAGGGCAACTATGGCTACACCTTC.

The chain couples TRBV5-6 to TRBJ2-5, with 13 bases matching TRBD2. The CDR3 consists of 16 residues. Germline CDR1 is SGHDT and CDR2 is YYEEEE. V trimming: 4 bases; J trimming: 4 bases; junction bases outside the gene matches: 7. Here the CDR3 DNA reads TGTGCCAGCAGCCACGGACTAGCGGGGGTAGTAGAGACCCAGTACTTC. Translation: CASSHGLAGVVETQYF.

The gene calls are TRBV29-1 and TRBJ2-5, with D possibly matching TRBD2 (7 bases). With 0 bases removed from V and 11 bases from J, the gap between germline ends came to 16 bases. The CDR3 spans 13 residues. The V gene's germline CDR1 is SQVTM and CDR2 ANQGSEA. CDR3 coding DNA: TGCAGCGTTGAAGAGGGGGGGGCCTTGAGGCAGTACTTC. Residues: CSVEEGGALRQYF.

CDR3 sequence: CASSISLAQPQHF. DNA for the CDR3: TGTGCCAGTAGTATAAGCCTTGCACAGCCCCAGCATTTT. The V call is TRBV19, the J call TRBJ1-5; no reliable D call. This CDR3 spans 13 amino acids. The germline V and J ends were trimmed by 2 bases and 7 bases, with 9 bases remaining between them. The germline gives CDR1 LNHDA, CDR2 SQIVND (reference sequence).

This clone has only one observation. The gene calls are TRBV29-1 and TRBJ1-2, with TRBD1 matching 8 bases. CDR1 and CDR2 from the germline V gene are SQVTM and ANQGSEA. This CDR3 contains 13 residues. J gave up 4 bases and V 2 bases, and 3 bases lay outside the gene matches. The CDR3: CSVEQGAGYGYTF. CDR3 nucleotides: TGCAGCGTTGAACAGGGGGCAGGCTATGGCTACACCTTC.

V and J are TRBV28 and TRBJ2-7; weak D call: TRBD1 (5 bases). The CDR3 consists of 14 residues. Germline CDR1 is MDHEN and CDR2 is SYDVKM. The V end was cut by 3 bases, the J end by 3 bases, with 12 bases between. CDR3 in DNA: TGTGCCAGCAGTTTCAGGGCAGTTAACTACGAGCAGTACGTC. Protein sequence: CASSFRAVNYEQYV.

CDR3 protein: CASSAREGATNNEQFF. The CDR3 region has the DNA TGTGCCAGCAGCGCCAGAGAGGGGGCGACGAACAATGAGCAGTTCTTC. V usage is TRBV9 and J usage is TRBJ2-1; 7 bases map to TRBD1. The V gene's germline CDR1 is SGDLS and CDR2 YYNGEE. After removal of 3 bases from V and 5 bases from J, the junction contained 11 bases not matched to a gene. This CDR3 has 16 amino acids.